This TCR beta chain was identified in a study of early T cells in non-severe SARS-CoV-2 infection. The CDR3 sequence is 15 residues long. Per germline, CDR1 GTSNPN and CDR2 SVGIG (reference sequence). Trimming stripped 4 bases from V and 6 bases from J, with 16 bases between. Unique molecular identifiers (one per individual cDNA molecule) were attached. TCRdb reanalysed the 5' RACE reads using MiXCR and keeps one entry per CDR3 protein. The data contain approximately 64,000 distinct CDR3 sequences, over 20% of them singletons. V and J are TRBV30 and TRBJ1-6; D remains ambiguous. This sample comprised whole blood, obtained at baseline. This receptor was obtained from an adult who was a healthcare worker with PCR-confirmed SARS-CoV-2 infection or an uninfected control (not recorded which). For the CDR3, the DNA is TGTGCCTGGACTAGTCTCGGGCGGGGTAATTCACCCCTCCACTTT. Its protein product is CAWTSLGRGNSPLHF.